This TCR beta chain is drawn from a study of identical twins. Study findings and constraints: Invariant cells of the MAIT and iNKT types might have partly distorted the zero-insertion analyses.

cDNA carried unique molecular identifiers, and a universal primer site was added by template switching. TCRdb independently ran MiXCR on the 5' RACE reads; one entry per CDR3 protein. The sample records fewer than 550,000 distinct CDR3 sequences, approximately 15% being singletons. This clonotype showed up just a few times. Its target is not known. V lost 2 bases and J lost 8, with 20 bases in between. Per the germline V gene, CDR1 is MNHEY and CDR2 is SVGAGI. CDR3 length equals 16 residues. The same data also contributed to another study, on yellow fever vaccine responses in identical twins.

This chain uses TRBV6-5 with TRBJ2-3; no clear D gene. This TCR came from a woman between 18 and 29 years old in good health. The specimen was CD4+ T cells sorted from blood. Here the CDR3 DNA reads TGTGCCAGCAGTTACACCCAGTCTGTCCCTCGGGCTACGCAGTATTTT. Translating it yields CASSYTQSVPRATQYF.